A single sample is the source of the 18 T cell receptor beta chains below, sequenced in a study of T cells after yellow fever vaccination. TCRdb reprocessed the 5' RACE reads via MiXCR and lists one record per CDR3 protein. The sample includes a few hundred thousand distinct CDR3 sequences, approximately 4.2% of them seen just once. The source material was PBMCs, sampled 5 days after the yellow fever booster vaccination. The receptor source for this set is a young man who received the YFV17D yellow fever vaccine.

The sample holds many counts of this clonotype. The V and J genes are TRBV20-1 and TRBJ2-1; D is uncertain. V lost 0 bases to trimming and J lost 3 bases, with 12 bases between them. The CDR3 has 15 residues. CDR1 is DFQATT and CDR2 is SNEGSKA in the germline V gene (reference sequence). This CDR3 is CSARDRSAVYNEQFF. CDR3 DNA sequence: TGCAGTGCTAGAGATAGGTCGGCAGTCTACAATGAGCAGTTCTTC.

Only a few counts were recorded for this clonotype. The rearrangement uses TRBV6-2 or TRBV6-3 and TRBJ1-1; tentative D call: TRBD1 (6 bases). The CDR3 is 14 residues long. The germline gives CDR1 MNHEY, CDR2 SVGEGT. V lost 2 bases and J lost 4, with 11 bases in between. CDR3 sequence reads: CASSYRGGGTEAFF. The DNA for the CDR3 is TGTGCCAGCAGTTACAGGGGGGGAGGCACTGAAGCTTTCTTT.

The chain joins TRBV20-1 to TRBJ1-5; 7 bases are a match to TRBD1. Germline CDR1 and CDR2: DFQATT and SNEGSKA (reference sequence). V trimming: 3 bases; J trimming: 1 base; junction bases outside the gene matches: 6. This CDR3 has 15 residues. CDR3 coding DNA: TGCAGTGCTAGCAGGGGGGGATCAAGCAATCAGCCCCAGCATTTT. Translated: CSASRGGSSNQPQHF.

The chain carries TRBV15 and TRBJ1-3; D ambiguous. Germline V gene lookup returns CDR1 LNHNV and CDR2 YYDKDF (reference sequence). The CDR3 runs to 12 residues. V lost 0 bases and J 4 bases, leaving 1 base between the germline ends. The CDR3 loop reads CATSRDGNTIYF. The CDR3 nucleotides are TGTGCCACCAGCAGAGACGGAAACACCATATATTTT. The complete variable domain, with remaining parts taken from reference TRBV15 and TRBJ1-3, reads DAMVIQNPRYQVTQFGKPVTLSCSQTLNHNVMYWYQQKSSQAPKLLFHYYDKDFNNEADTPDNFQSRRPNTSFCFLDIRSPGLGDTAMYLCATSRDGNTIYFGEGSWLTVV.

This clonotype was observed a single time. The V and J genes are TRBV7-2 and TRBJ2-3; D possibly corresponds to TRBD1 (5 bases). CDR1 and CDR2 from the germline V gene are SGHTA and FQGNSA. The V gene lost 2 bases and the J gene lost 0 bases, with 9 bases spanning the gap. The CDR3 extends over 15 amino acids. The CDR3 reads CASSLRGGSTDTQYF. In nucleotides, the CDR3 is TGTGCCAGCAGCTTAAGGGGCGGAAGCACAGATACGCAGTATTTT.

This clonotype turned up a few times. The V gene is TRBV6-2 or TRBV6-3, the J gene TRBJ2-3, with TRBD2 as a possible D gene (6 bases). Between the trimmed V and J ends, which lost 7 bases and 6 bases, there was a span of 17 bases. The CDR3 length is 14 residues. CDR1 is MNHEY and CDR2 is SVGEGT in the germline V gene. The CDR3 loop is CASKAAAAGDTQYF. The CDR3 DNA sequence: TGTGCCAGCAAGGCGGCGGCCGCGGGGGATACGCAGTATTTT.

This clonotype was counted a few times. This rearrangement joins TRBV7-9 to TRBJ1-6, with 7 nucleotides matching TRBD1. The CDR3 sequence is 15 residues long. J gave up 7 bases and V 4 bases, and 7 bases lay outside the gene matches. Germline V gives CDR1 SEHNR, CDR2 FQNEAQ (reference sequence). Written as DNA, the CDR3 is TGTGCCAGCAGCTCGGACAGGAGGGACAATTCACCCCTCCACTTT. Translated: CASSSDRRDNSPLHF.

This clonotype was picked up a small number of times. The chain joins TRBV6-2 or TRBV6-3 to TRBJ2-7; D may be TRBD2 (5 bases). V was clipped by 8 bases and J by 2 bases, with 13 bases between them. The CDR3 spans 13 residues. Germline V gene sequence: CDR1 MNHEY, CDR2 SVGEGT. CDR3 bases: TGTGCCAGCGAGGGTCGGGGTGCCTACGAGCAGTACGTC. This gives the protein CASEGRGAYEQYV.

This clonotype appeared many times. This chain uses TRBV9 with TRBJ1-2; 7 bases match TRBD1. This CDR3 spans 16 amino acids. Germline CDR1 is SGDLS and CDR2 is YYNGEE. Trimming cost V 0 bases and J 7 bases; bases outside gene matches: 12. The CDR3 region has the DNA TGTGCCAGCAGCGTAGACCCACAGGGGCCTCGACCTGGCTACACCTTC. It encodes CASSVDPQGPRPGYTF.

This clonotype was counted between two and nine times. The V and J genes are TRBV11-2 and TRBJ2-1; D is perhaps TRBD2 (6 bases). Trimming shortened V by 4 bases and J by 4 bases, and 11 bases separated the two germline ends. Per germline, CDR1 SGHAT and CDR2 FQNNGV. The CDR3 sequence is 14 residues long. The CDR3 nucleotides read TGTGCCAGCAGCTACCGGGACTTTTACAATGAGCAGTTCTTC. Amino acid sequence: CASSYRDFYNEQFF.

This clonotype has a count of ten or more. V usage is TRBV21-1 and J usage is TRBJ1-2; TRBD1, the table's D call, was not compared with the DNA. TRBV21-1 constitutes a pseudogene. The CDR3 totals 15 residues. Written as DNA, the CDR3 is TGTGCCAGCAGCACCCCCTCACAGGGGGTTACGGGCTACACCTTC. Its translation: CASSTPSQGVTGYTF.

At least ten counts were recorded for this clonotype. V usage is TRBV7-3 and J usage is TRBJ1-2; 8 positions match TRBD1. There are 13 residues in the CDR3. CDR1 is SGHTA and CDR2 is FQGTGA in the germline V gene. With 5 bases clipped from V and 7 bases from J, the junction kept 6 bases outside the gene matches. The CDR3 sequence: CASSPGQGAGYTF. The CDR3 DNA reads as TGTGCCAGCAGCCCTGGACAGGGTGCTGGCTACACCTTC.

This clonotype was seen only a few times. V is TRBV5-6 and J is TRBJ1-6, with a tentative D call TRBD1 (6 bases). Germline V gene data show CDR1 as SGHDT and CDR2 as YYEEEE. The CDR3 is 15 amino acids. Trimming stripped 3 bases from V and 9 bases from J, with 16 bases between. DNA for the CDR3: TGTGCCAGCAGCTGGGGGGGGGCAGGAGCTTCACCCCTCCACTTT. It specifies CASSWGGAGASPLHF.

In its sample, this clonotype was seen a few times. This chain links TRBV12-3 or TRBV12-4 with TRBJ2-3; 7 bases map to TRBD1. The CDR3 is made up of 15 amino acids. After removal of 5 bases from V and 2 bases from J, the junction contained 7 bases not matched to a gene. In DNA, the CDR3 is TGTGCCAGCAGTCTCGGGACAGAGCTCACAGATACGCAGTATTTT. Amino acid sequence: CASSLGTELTDTQYF.

The chain links TRBV20-1 to TRBJ1-2; D is perhaps TRBD1 (6 bases). The CDR3 is 13 amino acids. CDR1 is DFQATT, CDR2 SNEGSKA, per germline (reference sequence). With 2 bases removed from V and 3 bases from J, the gap between germline ends came to 10 bases. CDR3 sequence (DNA): TGCAGTGCTAGATCCCAGGGGTACTATGGCTACACCTTC. Its protein is CSARSQGYYGYTF.

In this sample, this clonotype turned up many times. V is TRBV25-1 and J is TRBJ2-7; a weak D match, TRBD1 (6 bases). Germline CDR1 reads MGHDK; CDR2 reads SYGVNS. Deletions cut 5 bases from V and 11 bases from J, with 16 bases between. This CDR3 region has 12 residues. The CDR3 sequence: CASSFQGGKEYF. DNA for the CDR3: TGTGCCAGCAGTTTCCAAGGGGGTAAGGAGTACTTC.

This clonotype was counted a few times. This chain connects TRBV6-2 or TRBV6-3 to TRBJ1-5; D perhaps matches TRBD1 (5 bases). V was cut by 6 bases and J by 6 bases, with 9 bases left in between. There are 12 residues in the CDR3. Germline values: CDR1 MNHEY, CDR2 SVGEGT. Here the CDR3 reads CASRQGFQPQHF. The DNA for the CDR3 is TGTGCCAGCAGGCAGGGCTTTCAGCCCCAGCATTTT.

This clonotype occurred many times. V gene TRBV5-1 combines with J gene TRBJ2-7; 9 bases agree with TRBD1. Germline V gene sequence: CDR1 SGHRS, CDR2 YFSETQ. CDR3 length: 15 amino acids. Losses at the gene ends were 4 bases for V and 3 bases for J; bases not matched to a gene: 8. Here the CDR3 DNA reads TGCGCCAGCAGCCCGAACAGGGGGCTAGACTACGAGCAGTACTTC. This gives the protein CASSPNRGLDYEQYF.